The 12 T cell receptor beta chains listed next were all sequenced from one sample in a study of T cells expressing NK-cell markers. One entry per CDR3 protein, without DNA, is what TCRdb gives after re-calling the 5' RACE reads. Its table records about 160,000 distinct CDR3 sequences. What was sequenced was blood T cells: a sorted CD56 or NKG2C T cell subset, CD4+ or CD8+ T cells, or bulk PBMC T cells (not recorded which). All receptors derive from a woman between 18 and 75 years old in good health.

This chain links TRBV2 with TRBJ2-2; the TRBD2 assignment by TCRdb is unverifiable without DNA. Germline V lookup: CDR1 SNHLY, CDR2 FYNNEI. The CDR3 runs to 15 residues. CDR3 loop: CASSPAGLGNGELFF.

The V and J genes are TRBV3-1 and TRBJ2-5. This CDR3 has 13 residues. From germline, CDR1 is LGHDT and CDR2 YNNKEL (reference sequence). Here the CDR3 reads CASSPFPRETQYF.

The chain uses TRBV2 and TRBJ1-3; as DNA is missing, the TRBD1 call by TCRdb cannot be tested. The CDR3 loop spans 15 amino acids. The germline V gene encodes CDR1 SNHLY and CDR2 FYNNEI. This CDR3 reads CASSWGGFSGNTIYF.

The gene calls are TRBV6-5 and TRBJ2-2. CDR3 length equals 14 residues. The germline V gene has CDR1 MNHEY and CDR2 SVGAGI. The CDR3 protein is CASSYGWPPGELFF.

The chain links TRBV25-1 to TRBJ2-2; with no DNA, the TCRdb D assignment of TRBD1 cannot be verified. This CDR3 has 12 residues. Germline-derived CDR1 and CDR2 are MGHDK and SYGVNS. The CDR3 is CASSARGGELFF.

This rearrangement joins TRBV5-1 to TRBJ2-7; without DNA, the TCRdb call of TRBD1 cannot be checked. Per the germline V gene, CDR1 is SGHRS and CDR2 is YFSETQ. This CDR3 is 14 amino acids long. Here the CDR3 reads CASSHRGLGYEQYF. The entire variable domain, with the rest obtained from reference TRBV5-1 and TRBJ2-7, is as follows: KAGVTQTPRYLIKTRGQQVTLSCSPISGHRSVSWYQQTPGQGLQFLFEYFSETQRNKGNFPGRFSGRQFSNSRSEMNVSTLELGDSALYLCASSHRGLGYEQYFGPGTRLTVT.

The gene calls are TRBV20-1 and TRBJ2-5; lacking DNA, the TRBD1 call made by TCRdb goes unchecked. Germline V gene lookup returns CDR1 DFQATT and CDR2 SNEGSKA (reference sequence). This CDR3 has 14 residues. The CDR3 sequence is CSASSRDKRETQYF.

The J gene is TRBJ2-6, the V gene TRBV4-2; the D call from TCRdb, TRBD1, cannot be confirmed without DNA. The CDR3 sequence is 16 residues long. CDR1 and CDR2 (germline): LGHNA, YNFKEQ. This CDR3 reads CASSQGGGDGANVLTF.

The genes are TRBV20-1 and TRBJ2-7; TCRdb lists TRBD1, though no DNA is available to test this call. CDR3 length: 15 amino acids. Germline assignment: CDR1 DFQATT and CDR2 SNEGSKA (reference sequence). The CDR3 is CSARDTLGGPYEQYF.

This chain joins TRBV9 and TRBJ2-2; TCRdb picks TRBD1, but there is no DNA to check that call. Germline CDR1 reads SGDLS; CDR2 reads YYNGEE. The CDR3 is 15 amino acids. This CDR3 is CASSFGQGDSGELFF.

This chain uses TRBV21-1 with TRBJ2-7; lacking DNA, the TRBD2 call made by TCRdb goes unchecked. TRBV21-1 is tagged as a pseudogene. The CDR3 covers 18 residues. The CDR3 spells CASSKQKTNRDSRYEQYF.

The V gene is TRBV7-9, the J gene TRBJ2-7. Germline V gene sequence: CDR1 SEHNR, CDR2 FQNEAQ (reference sequence). CDR3 size: 13 residues. The CDR3 loop reads CASSLPDIYEQYF.